Described below is a single T cell receptor beta chain sequence and its context. Antigen: not known. TCRdb recomputed calls from the reads with MiXCR, one row per CDR3 protein. The profile shows fewer than 850,000 distinct CDR3 sequences, under 35% of them singletons. This sample is drawn from a study of T cell repertoires in cytomegalovirus infection. Study information: Epitope selection comprised recently identified HLA-C-restricted CMV epitopes and well-studied HLA-B-restricted CMV epitopes. TCR beta signatures that were public indicated CMV infection and matching HLA type.

The germline CDR1 and CDR2 sequences are MGHRA and YSYEKL. The V end was cut by 2 bases, the J end by 0 bases, with 10 bases between. This CDR3 has 15 amino acids. General study results and limits: In two of eight donors, the top clonotype was HLA-C-restricted CMV-specific. Individuals carrying CMV plus the relevant HLA were identified by cumulative frequency of public TCR beta families.

The chain is built from TRBV4-1 and TRBJ1-1; maybe TRBD1 (5 bases). The material sequenced was cultured CD8+ T cells from PBMCs, taken from culture after CMV antigen stimulation. The sequence derives from a human donor in good health (CMV status not recorded). Some clones in this sample may be carry-over from other donors' samples. CDR3: CASSQFRGMNTEAFF. The CDR3 DNA follows: TGCGCCAGCAGCCAATTTAGGGGAATGAACACTGAAGCTTTCTTT.